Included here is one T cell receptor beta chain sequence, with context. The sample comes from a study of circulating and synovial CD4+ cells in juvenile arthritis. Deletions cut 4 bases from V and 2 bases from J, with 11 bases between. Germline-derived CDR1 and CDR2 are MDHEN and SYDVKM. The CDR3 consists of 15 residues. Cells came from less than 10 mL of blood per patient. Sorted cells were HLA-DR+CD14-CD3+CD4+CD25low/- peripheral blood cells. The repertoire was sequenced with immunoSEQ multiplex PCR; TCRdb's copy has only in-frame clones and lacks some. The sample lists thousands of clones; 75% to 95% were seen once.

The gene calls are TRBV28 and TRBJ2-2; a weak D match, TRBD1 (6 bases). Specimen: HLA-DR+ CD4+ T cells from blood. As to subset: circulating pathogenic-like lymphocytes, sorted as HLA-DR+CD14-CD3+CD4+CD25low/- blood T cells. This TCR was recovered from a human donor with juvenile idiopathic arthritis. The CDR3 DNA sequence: TGTGCCAGCAGTTCCGGGACACAAAACACCGGGGAGCTGTTTTTT. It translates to CASSSGTQNTGELFF.